The 16 T cell receptor beta chains below were found in one sample sequenced in a study of cytomegalovirus exposure and HLA in healthy donors. The study ran its PCR with 60 Vbeta and 13 Jbeta primers. Generated by immunoSEQ multiplex PCR, the TCRdb table keeps only in-frame clones and is missing some. The repertoire has under 85,000 clones, roughly three quarters of them found once; the top ten carry about 22%. Sequenced: PBMCs. Receptors were obtained from a woman between 40 and 50 years old in good health and CMV-seropositive.

V gene TRBV6-5 combines with J gene TRBJ1-6; D possibly corresponds to TRBD1 (5 bases). Germline V gene data show CDR1 as MNHEY and CDR2 as SVGAGI. Trimming stripped 2 bases from V and 10 bases from J, with 9 bases between. The CDR3 sequence is 13 residues long. DNA for the CDR3: TGTGCCAGCAGTTACATAGGGGCGTCACCCCTCCACTTT. Encoded protein: CASSYIGASPLHF.

V usage is TRBV5-1 and J usage is TRBJ2-1; 9 bases match TRBD1. The V segment lost 4 bases and the J segment 6 bases; nucleotides outside the gene matches: 8. Germline values: CDR1 SGHRS, CDR2 YFSETQ. The CDR3 has 15 residues. CDR3 protein: CASSATGQGRNEQFF. The CDR3 DNA sequence: TGCGCCAGCAGCGCAACGGGACAGGGTCGCAATGAGCAGTTCTTC.

The chain recombines TRBV6-5 with TRBJ2-6; D remains unclear. CDR1 MNHEY and CDR2 SVGAGI come from the germline V gene. Trimming took 8 bases from V and 0 from J, leaving 11 bases between them. The CDR3 has 15 residues. CDR3 sequence reads: CASRMAHSGANVLTF. CDR3 bases: TGTGCCAGCCGAATGGCCCACTCTGGGGCCAACGTCCTGACTTTC.

V is TRBV6-5 and J is TRBJ2-3; possibly TRBD2 for D (7 bases). V was trimmed by 0 bases and J by 5 bases, leaving 12 bases between them. CDR1 is MNHEY and CDR2 is SVGAGI in the germline V gene. The length of the CDR3 is 15 residues. The CDR3 region is CASSYSGGLIDTQYF. CDR3 nucleotides: TGTGCCAGCAGTTACTCGGGGGGGCTAATAGATACGCAGTATTTT.

CDR3 in DNA: TGTGCCAGCAGCCGGGGACAGGGGAACACTGAAGCTTTCTTT. Translation: CASSRGQGNTEAFF. V usage is TRBV7-8 and J usage is TRBJ1-1, with 9 positions matching TRBD1. V dropped 5 bases and J dropped 1; count of bases not matched to a gene: 2. The CDR3 length is 14 residues. The germline gives CDR1 SGHVS, CDR2 FQNEAQ.

This chain uses TRBV30 with TRBJ1-5; D may be TRBD1 (5 bases). V lost 1 base and J 4 bases, leaving 8 bases between the germline ends. This CDR3 spans 13 amino acids. The germline V gene has CDR1 GTSNPN and CDR2 SVGIG (reference sequence). CDR3 region: CAWSAQGNQPQHF. The CDR3 region has the DNA TGTGCCTGGAGTGCCCAGGGTAATCAGCCCCAGCATTTT. The full variable domain, in which reference TRBV30 and TRBJ1-5 provide the parts outside the CDR3, is SQTIHQWPATLVQPVGSPLSLECTVEGTSNPNLYWYRQAAGRGLQLLFYSVGIGQISSEVPQNLSASRPQDRQFILSSKKLLLSDSGFYLCAWSAQGNQPQHFGDGTRLSIL.

This clone was observed once. This rearrangement joins TRBV28 to TRBJ2-7, with 12 bases matching TRBD2. V lost 7 bases to trimming and J lost 2 bases; unmatched junction nucleotides: 15. Germline V gene lookup returns CDR1 MDHEN and CDR2 SYDVKM. CDR3 length: 18 amino acids. CDR3 nucleotide sequence: TGTGCCAGCACTCTGGGGCTAGCGGGAGGGAGCCCCCCCTACGAGCAGTACTTC. This codes for CASTLGLAGGSPPYEQYF.

This clone was recorded a few times. The chain combines TRBV5-1 with TRBJ2-1, with 8 bases aligning to TRBD1. The length of the CDR3 is 16 residues. CDR1 is SGHRS, CDR2 YFSETQ, per germline. V was clipped by 7 bases and J by 6 bases; unmatched bases: 15. CDR3 DNA: TGCGCCAGCGGGCATCAGGGGGCTGGGTTCGGCAATGAGCAGTTCTTC. Residues: CASGHQGAGFGNEQFF.

This clone was recorded only once. V usage is TRBV28 and J usage is TRBJ1-2; no clear D gene. The CDR3 runs to 11 residues. The V end lost 10 bases, the J end lost 5 bases, and 11 bases lay between the germline ends. Per germline, CDR1 MDHEN and CDR2 SYDVKM. CDR3: CATLVEYGYTF. As DNA, the CDR3 is TGTGCCACTTTAGTAGAGTATGGCTACACCTTC.

V gene TRBV6-1 combines with J gene TRBJ1-2, with 8 bases aligning to TRBD1. The CDR3 covers 13 residues. The junction had 6 bases not matched to a gene; V was cut back by 3 bases and J by 9 bases. Germline assignment: CDR1 MNHNS and CDR2 SASEGT. CDR3 sequence reads: CASSEDRDRSYTF. The CDR3 nucleotides are TGTGCCAGCAGTGAGGACAGGGACAGAAGCTACACCTTC.

This chain uses TRBV6-1 with TRBJ2-7; TRBD1 is a possible D gene (5 bases). Deletions cut 7 bases from V and 3 bases from J, with 13 bases between. Per germline, CDR1 MNHNS and CDR2 SASEGT. The length of the CDR3 is 13 residues. CDR3 residues: CASTDTPFYEQYF. In DNA form, the CDR3 reads TGTGCCAGCACGGACACCCCCTTCTACGAGCAGTACTTC.

The chain uses TRBV29-1 and TRBJ1-1; possible D gene TRBD1, 5 bases. Germline CDR1 SQVTM, CDR2 ANQGSEA. V gave up 3 bases and J gave up 0 bases, with 11 bases separating them. This CDR3 region has 14 residues. The CDR3 sequence: CSVDQGWVNTEAFF. In nucleotides, the CDR3 is TGCAGCGTTGATCAGGGATGGGTGAACACTGAAGCTTTCTTT.

The chain employs TRBV30 and TRBJ2-5; D might be TRBD2 (5 bases). With 4 bases removed from V and 5 bases from J, the gap between germline ends came to 17 bases. CDR3 length equals 14 residues. The germline CDR1 and CDR2 sequences are GTSNPN and SVGIG (reference sequence). Here the CDR3 DNA reads TGTGCCTGGACCTTCTCGGTAGCGCTTGAGACCCAGTACTTC. Protein: CAWTFSVALETQYF.

This chain links TRBV5-1 with TRBJ1-1; tentatively, D is TRBD1 (5 bases). Looked up from germline, CDR1 is SGHRS and CDR2 is YFSETQ. The CDR3 sequence is 14 residues long. V lost 7 bases to trimming and J lost 2 bases, with 15 bases between them. The CDR3 nucleotides read TGCGCCAGCGGACTATGGGGGGAAAACACTGAAGCTTTCTTT. Protein product: CASGLWGENTEAFF.

The chain is built from TRBV13 and TRBJ2-7, with D perhaps matching TRBD2 (5 bases). This CDR3 contains 15 residues. Germline CDR1 reads PRHDT; CDR2 reads FYEKMQ (reference sequence). The V and J ends lost 5 bases and 4 bases respectively, with 18 bases between them. CDR3 nucleotide sequence: TGTGCCAGCAGCCCAGGACTTTTAGAACTTTACGAGCAGTACTTC. This sequence encodes CASSPGLLELYEQYF.

This clone was seen more than once but under ten times. CDR3 nucleotides: TGTGCCAGTAGCCTAAATCTAGCGACGGGGACCAACTACGAGCAGTACTTC. Its translation is CASSLNLATGTNYEQYF. The V and J genes are TRBV19 and TRBJ2-7; tentatively, D is TRBD2 (6 bases). Deletions cut 6 bases from V and 3 bases from J, with 24 bases between. The CDR3 loop spans 17 amino acids. Germline-derived CDR1 and CDR2 are LNHDA and SQIVND (reference sequence).